This T cell receptor (beta chain) stems from a study of beta chain features in type 1 diabetes. Findings and limits, study-wide: Insertions were fewer and deletions more numerous at VDJ junctions in type 1 diabetes patients. Shorter TCRB CDR3s, moderately but significantly so, marked every one of the four CD4+ subsets in Type 1 diabetes patients. The question of HLA type influencing TCRB rearrangement was one that remained unresolved here.

Remarks on this clone: The antigen remains undetermined.

Isolated RNA was reverse transcribed in full, so expressed TCRB transcripts were sequenced. Assay used: immunoSEQ multiplex PCR; TCRdb lists only in-frame clones, some missing. This table has under 130,000 clones, about 26% appearing once. The V end was cut by 5 bases, the J end by 9 bases, with 9 bases between. CDR3 length: 11 residues. Per germline, CDR1 SGHDT and CDR2 YYEEEE. The sequencing sample was made of central memory CD4+ T cells from blood. This rearrangement joins TRBV5-6 to TRBJ2-1; D is undetermined. The sequence was collected from a young woman with type 1 diabetes. This chain's CDR3 is CASSIGTEQFF. The CDR3 nucleotides read TGTGCCAGCAGTATCGGTACTGAGCAGTTCTTC.